The present T cell receptor beta chain was sequenced within a study of metastatic and nonmetastatic thyroid tumors (dated by TCRdb to the early 2020s). General notes on the study: The researchers compared repertoires between peripheral blood samples and tumor or nodule tissue samples from patients with malignant or benign thyroid disease.

Germline trimming amounts to 7 bases on V and 4 bases on J, with 6 as the count of junction bases outside the gene matches. Reading the germline V gene gives CDR1 MNHNS and CDR2 SASEGT. The CDR3 runs 13 residues from the cysteine to the phenylalanine. Solely the CDR3 DNA is kept, with 39 bases framed from the first base. Broad study findings and their caveats: In both blood and tumor samples, malignant tumors were reported to have significantly higher TCR beta diversity than benign nodules.

No treatment had been received by any patient before thyroid surgery. Using T-cell receptor beta sequencing, the study looked back at clinical samples from patients collected from the early 2010s to the late 2010s. A word on this clone: No antigen is known for it. Base quality data are lacking; no much larger clone is found one base away.

Library generation was performed with PCR. Reads for this sample came from an Illumina HiSeq 4000. High-throughput sequencing was used to profile the TCR beta-chain CDR3 region of each patient. For the original study's pipeline: Drawing on CDR3 differences between clinicopathological groups, the researchers built a classifier meant to tell apart patients with distant-metastatic papillary thyroid cancer. To measure repertoire diversity the researchers used the Shannon index, while the Morisita-Horn index served to gauge how similar the tumor and blood repertoires were. TCRdb ran its own pipeline on the public reads, namely fastp trimming at Q25 and MiXCR clone calling, and kept in-frame beta chains. V and J calls and clone size were set by TCRdb, not the authors. In all, the sample holds about 16,000 clones, and roughly 33% of those were seen once. 10% to 15% of the sample belongs to the ten largest clones.

This chain is built from TRBV6-1 and TRBJ1-2, and 7 junctional nucleotides match TRBD1. This TCR came from a male donor with papillary thyroid cancer or a benign thyroid nodule (not recorded which). Some clones in this sample may be carry-over from other donors' samples. Sequencing was carried out using tumor tissue. The CDR3 corresponds to CASIWAGGYGYTF. The nucleotides are TGTGCCAGCATATGGGCAGGGGGCTATGGCTACACCTTC.